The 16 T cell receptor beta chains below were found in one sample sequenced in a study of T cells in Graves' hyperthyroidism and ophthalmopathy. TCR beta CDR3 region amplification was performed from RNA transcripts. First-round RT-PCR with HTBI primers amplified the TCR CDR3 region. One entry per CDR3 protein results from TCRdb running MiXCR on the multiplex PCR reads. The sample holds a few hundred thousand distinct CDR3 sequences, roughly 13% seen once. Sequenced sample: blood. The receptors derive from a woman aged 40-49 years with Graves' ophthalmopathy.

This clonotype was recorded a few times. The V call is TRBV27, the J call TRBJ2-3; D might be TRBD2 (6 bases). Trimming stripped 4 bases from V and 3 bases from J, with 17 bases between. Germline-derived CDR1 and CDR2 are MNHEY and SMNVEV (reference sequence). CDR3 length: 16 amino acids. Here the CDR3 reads CASSSQGLRKTDTQYF. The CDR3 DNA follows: TGTGCCAGCAGTTCCCAGGGACTGAGGAAAACAGATACGCAGTATTTT.

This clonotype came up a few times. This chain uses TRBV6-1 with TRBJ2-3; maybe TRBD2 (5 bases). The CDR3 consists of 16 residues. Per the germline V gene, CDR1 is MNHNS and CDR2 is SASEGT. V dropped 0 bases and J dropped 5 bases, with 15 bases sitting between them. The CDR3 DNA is TGTGCCAGCAGTGAAGCGCTTCGGGGTTATGGAGATACGCAGTATTTT. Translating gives CASSEALRGYGDTQYF.

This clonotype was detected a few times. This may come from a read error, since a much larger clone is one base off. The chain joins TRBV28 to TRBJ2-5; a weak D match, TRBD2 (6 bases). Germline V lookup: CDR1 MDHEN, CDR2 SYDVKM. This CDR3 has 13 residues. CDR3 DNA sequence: TGTACCAGCAGTTTTCCCGGGAGAGAGACCCAGTACTTC. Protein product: CTSSFPGRETQYF. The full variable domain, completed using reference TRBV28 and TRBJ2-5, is DVKVTQSSRYLVKRTGEKVFLECVQDMDHENMFWYRQDPGLGLRLIYFSYDVKMKEKGDIPEGYSVSREKKERFSLILESASTNQTSMYLCTSSFPGRETQYFGPGTRLLVL.

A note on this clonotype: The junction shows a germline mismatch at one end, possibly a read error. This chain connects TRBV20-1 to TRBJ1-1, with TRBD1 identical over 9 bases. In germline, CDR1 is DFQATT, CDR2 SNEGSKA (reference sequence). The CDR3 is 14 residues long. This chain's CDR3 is CSARGDRANTEAFF. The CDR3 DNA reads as TGCAGTGCCAGAGGGGACAGGGCAAACACTGAAGCTTTCTTT.

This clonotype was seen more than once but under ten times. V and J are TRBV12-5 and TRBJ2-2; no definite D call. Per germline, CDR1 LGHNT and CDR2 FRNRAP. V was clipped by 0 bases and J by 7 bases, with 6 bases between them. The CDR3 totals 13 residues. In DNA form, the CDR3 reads TGTGCTAGTGGTTTGGTACAGATCGGGGAGCTGTTTTTT. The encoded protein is CASGLVQIGELFF. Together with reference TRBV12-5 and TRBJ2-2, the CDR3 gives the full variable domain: DARVTQTPRHKVTEMGQEVTMRCQPILGHNTVFWYRQTMMQGLELLAYFRNRAPLDDSGMPKDRFSAEMPDATLATLKIQPSEPRDSAVYFCASGLVQIGELFFGEGSRLTVL.

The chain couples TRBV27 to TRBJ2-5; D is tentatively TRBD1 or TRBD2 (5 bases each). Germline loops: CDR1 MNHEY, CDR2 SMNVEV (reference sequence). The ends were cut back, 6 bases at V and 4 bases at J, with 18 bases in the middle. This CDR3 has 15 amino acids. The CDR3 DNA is TGTGCCAGCAGCCCGGGGCAGGGTGATGGAGAGACCCAGTACTTC. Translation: CASSPGQGDGETQYF.

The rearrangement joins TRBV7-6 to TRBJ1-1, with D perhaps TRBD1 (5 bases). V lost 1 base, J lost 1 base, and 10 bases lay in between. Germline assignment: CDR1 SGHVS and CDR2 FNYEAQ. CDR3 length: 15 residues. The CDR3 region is CASSLGGTGNTEAFF. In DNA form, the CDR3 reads TGTGCCAGCAGCTTAGGGGGTACAGGGAACACTGAAGCTTTCTTT.

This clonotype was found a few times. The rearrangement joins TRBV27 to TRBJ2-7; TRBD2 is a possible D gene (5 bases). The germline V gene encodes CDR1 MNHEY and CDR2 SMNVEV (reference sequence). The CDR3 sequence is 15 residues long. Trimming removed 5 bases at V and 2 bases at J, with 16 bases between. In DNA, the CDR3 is TGTGCCAGCAGTCCTACCGGCGGGCCCACCTACGAGCAGTACTTC. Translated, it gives CASSPTGGPTYEQYF.

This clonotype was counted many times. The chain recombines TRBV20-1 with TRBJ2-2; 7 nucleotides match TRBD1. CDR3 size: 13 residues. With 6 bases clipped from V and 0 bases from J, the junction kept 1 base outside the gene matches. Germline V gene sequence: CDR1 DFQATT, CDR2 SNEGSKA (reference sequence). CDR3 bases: TGCAGTGCCGGGACAGCGAACACCGGGGAGCTGTTTTTT. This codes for CSAGTANTGELFF.

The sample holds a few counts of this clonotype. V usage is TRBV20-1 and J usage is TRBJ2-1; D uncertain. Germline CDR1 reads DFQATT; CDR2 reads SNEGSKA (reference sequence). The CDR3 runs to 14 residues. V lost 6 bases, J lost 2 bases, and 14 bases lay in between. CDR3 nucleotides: TGCAGTGCCCGCGACTCGAAAACCTACAATGAGCAGTTCTTC. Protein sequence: CSARDSKTYNEQFF.

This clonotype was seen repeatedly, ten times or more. The CDR3 region is CASSLEVGPNTEAFF. The CDR3, as DNA: TGTGCCAGCAGCTTGGAGGTGGGGCCGAACACTGAAGCTTTCTTT. The rearrangement uses TRBV5-6 and TRBJ1-1; a possible D gene is TRBD1 (5 bases). Trimming took 0 bases from V and 1 from J, leaving 10 bases between them. Germline CDR1 is SGHDT and CDR2 is YYEEEE. CDR3 length: 15 residues.

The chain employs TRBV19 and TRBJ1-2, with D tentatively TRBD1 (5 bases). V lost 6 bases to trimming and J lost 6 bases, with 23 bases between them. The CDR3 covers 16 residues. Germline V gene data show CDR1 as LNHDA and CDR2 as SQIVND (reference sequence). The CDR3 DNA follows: TGTGCCAGTAGCACTGGGGACCACGAAACGGGGAATGGCTACACCTTC. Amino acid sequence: CASSTGDHETGNGYTF. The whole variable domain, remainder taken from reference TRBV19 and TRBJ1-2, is DGGITQSPKYLFRKEGQNVTLSCEQNLNHDAMYWYRQDPGQGLRLIYYSQIVNDFQKGDIAEGYSVSREKKESFPLTVTSAQKNPTAFYLCASSTGDHETGNGYTFGSGTRLTVV.

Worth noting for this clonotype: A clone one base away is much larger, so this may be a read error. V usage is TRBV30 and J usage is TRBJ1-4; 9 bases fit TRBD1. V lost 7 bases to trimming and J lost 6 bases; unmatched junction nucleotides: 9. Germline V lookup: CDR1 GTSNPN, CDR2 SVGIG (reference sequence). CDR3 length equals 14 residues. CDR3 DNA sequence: TGTGCCTCCACCTGGACAGGGGCTGATGAAAAACTGTTTTTT. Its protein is CASTWTGADEKLFF.

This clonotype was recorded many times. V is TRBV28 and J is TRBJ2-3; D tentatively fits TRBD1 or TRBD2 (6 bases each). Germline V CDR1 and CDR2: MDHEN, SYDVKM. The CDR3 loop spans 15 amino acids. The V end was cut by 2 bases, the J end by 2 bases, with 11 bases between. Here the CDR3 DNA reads TGTGCCAGCAGTTTACGGGGGCGCCTCACAGATACGCAGTATTTT. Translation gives CASSLRGRLTDTQYF.

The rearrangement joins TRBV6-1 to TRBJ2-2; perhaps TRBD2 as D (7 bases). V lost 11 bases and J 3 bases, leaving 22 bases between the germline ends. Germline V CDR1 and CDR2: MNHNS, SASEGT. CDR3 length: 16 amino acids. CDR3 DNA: TGTGCCGGTCAGAGAGGGGGGGGCGCGGACACCGGGGAGCTGTTTTTT. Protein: CAGQRGGGADTGELFF.

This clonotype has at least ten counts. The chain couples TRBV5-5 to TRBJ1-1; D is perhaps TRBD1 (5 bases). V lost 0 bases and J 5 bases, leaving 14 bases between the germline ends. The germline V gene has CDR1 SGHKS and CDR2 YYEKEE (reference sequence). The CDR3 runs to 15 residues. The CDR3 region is CASSLVVGDRTEAFF. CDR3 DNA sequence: TGTGCCAGCAGCTTGGTCGTAGGGGATCGAACTGAAGCTTTCTTT.